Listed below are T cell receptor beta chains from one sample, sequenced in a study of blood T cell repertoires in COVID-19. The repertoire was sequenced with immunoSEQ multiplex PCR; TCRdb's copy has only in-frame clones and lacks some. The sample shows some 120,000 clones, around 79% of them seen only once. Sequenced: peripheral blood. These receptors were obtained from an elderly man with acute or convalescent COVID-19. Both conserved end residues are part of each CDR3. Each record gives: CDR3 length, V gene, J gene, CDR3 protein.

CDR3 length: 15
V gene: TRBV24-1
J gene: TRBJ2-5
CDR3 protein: CATSDATGAPETQYF

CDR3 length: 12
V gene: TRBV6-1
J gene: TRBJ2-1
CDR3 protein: CASSEPGNEQFF

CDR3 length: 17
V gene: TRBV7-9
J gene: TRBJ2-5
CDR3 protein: CASSFTSGGAGAETQYF

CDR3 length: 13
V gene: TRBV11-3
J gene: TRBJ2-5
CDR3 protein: CASSPDRMGTQYF

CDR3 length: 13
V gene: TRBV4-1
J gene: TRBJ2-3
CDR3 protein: CASSGGASDTQYF

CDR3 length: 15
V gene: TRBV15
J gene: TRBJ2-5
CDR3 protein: CATSSEQGRRETQYF

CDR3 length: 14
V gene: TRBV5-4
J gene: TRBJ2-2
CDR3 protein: CASSLVGNTGELFF

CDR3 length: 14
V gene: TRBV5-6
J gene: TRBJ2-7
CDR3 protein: CASSWGTGPYEQYF

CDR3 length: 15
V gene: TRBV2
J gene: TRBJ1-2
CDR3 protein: CASAMTGGANYGYTF

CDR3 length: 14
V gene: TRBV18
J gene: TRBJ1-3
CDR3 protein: CASSPSVSGNTIYF

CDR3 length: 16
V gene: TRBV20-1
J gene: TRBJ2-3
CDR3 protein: CSASAQERGHTDTQYF

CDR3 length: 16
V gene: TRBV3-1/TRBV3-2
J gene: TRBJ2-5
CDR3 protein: CASSQDWDSYQETQYF

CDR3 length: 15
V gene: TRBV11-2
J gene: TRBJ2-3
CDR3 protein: CASSLDGGSTDTQYF

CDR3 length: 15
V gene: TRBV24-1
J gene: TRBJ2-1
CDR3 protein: CATSDLRGGGNEQFF

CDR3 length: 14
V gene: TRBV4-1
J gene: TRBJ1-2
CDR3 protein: CASSPGTEPYGYTF

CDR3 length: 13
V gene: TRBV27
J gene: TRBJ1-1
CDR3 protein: CASRWTGGTEAFF